The T cell receptor beta chain described here comes from a study of Ad26.COV2.S vaccination and SARS-CoV-2 variants. Turning to the study itself: Doses of Ad26.COV2.S were injected into muscle once or twice, 56 days apart.

Treatment meaning: 19 received Ad26.COV2.S at low or high dose, single or two shots; about 5 received placebo; per-sample allocation not given. Sampling happened 63 days after the first vaccine or placebo injection. Method: immunoSEQ multiplex PCR; TCRdb's copy keeps in-frame clones and lacks some. In the table there are 450,000 to 550,000 clones, roughly nine tenths of which are singletons. The TCR originated in a person between 18 and 60 years old who received the Ad26.COV2.S COVID-19 vaccine or a placebo. Sequencing used peripheral blood, obtained in a trial of Ad26.COV2.S vaccine versus placebo.

DNA for the CDR3: TGTGCCAGCAGTTACCCTCCTACAGGGGAAGCTTTCTTT. It encodes CASSYPPTGEAFF. The rearrangement links TRBV6-5 to TRBJ1-1, with D possibly TRBD1 on 6 matching bases. CDR1 and CDR2 from the germline V gene are MNHEY and SVGAGI. Trimming left V 2 bases short and J 8 bases short, with 12 bases between. This CDR3 spans 13 amino acids.